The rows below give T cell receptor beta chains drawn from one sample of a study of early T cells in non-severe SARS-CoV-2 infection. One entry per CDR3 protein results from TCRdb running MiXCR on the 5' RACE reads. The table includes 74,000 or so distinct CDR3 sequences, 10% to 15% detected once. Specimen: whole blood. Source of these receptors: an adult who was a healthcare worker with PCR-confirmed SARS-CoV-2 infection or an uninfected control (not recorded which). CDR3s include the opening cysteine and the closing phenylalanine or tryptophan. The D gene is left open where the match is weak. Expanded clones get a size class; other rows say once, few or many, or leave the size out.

CDR3nt: TGTGCCAGCAGTTTAGTCCTAGCTGCGGAGACCCAGTACTTC
CDR3aa: CASSLVLAAETQYF
d_gene: -
j_gene: TRBJ2-5
abundance: -
v_gene: TRBV28

CDR3nt: TGTGCCAGCAGCGCCTCTGCCGGGACAGGGGTCGCAGATACGCAGTATTTT
CDR3aa: CASSASAGTGVADTQYF
d_gene: TRBD1
j_gene: TRBJ2-3
abundance: many
v_gene: TRBV11-2

CDR3nt: TGTGCCAGCGGGGGAGACTCCTACGAGCAGTACTTC
CDR3aa: CASGGDSYEQYF
d_gene: -
j_gene: TRBJ2-7
abundance: many
v_gene: TRBV5-4

CDR3nt: TGTGCCAGCAGTTTAACCACTTCAGCCTACAATGAGCAGTTCTTC
CDR3aa: CASSLTTSAYNEQFF
d_gene: -
j_gene: TRBJ2-1
abundance: many
v_gene: TRBV12-3/TRBV12-4

CDR3nt: TGTGCCAGCAGTCCAGGGGGGGCTAATGAAAAACTGTTTTTT
CDR3aa: CASSPGGANEKLFF
d_gene: TRBD1
j_gene: TRBJ1-4
abundance: many
v_gene: TRBV6-5

CDR3nt: TGCAGTGCCCCGACCTGGCGGGAGGGAGAGACCCAGTACTTC
CDR3aa: CSAPTWREGETQYF
d_gene: TRBD2
j_gene: TRBJ2-5
abundance: few
v_gene: TRBV20-1

CDR3nt: TGCGCCAGCAGTTGGACTAGCGGCACAGATACGCAGTATTTT
CDR3aa: CASSWTSGTDTQYF
d_gene: TRBD2
j_gene: TRBJ2-3
abundance: many
v_gene: TRBV10-2

CDR3nt: TGTGCCAGCAGCTTAGGGTCCGGCAGCGAATTCTACGAGCAGTACTTC
CDR3aa: CASSLGSGSEFYEQYF
d_gene: -
j_gene: TRBJ2-7
abundance: many
v_gene: TRBV7-8

CDR3nt: TGTGCCAGCAGCCCCCGGGCGGGCTATGGCTACACCTTC
CDR3aa: CASSPRAGYGYTF
d_gene: -
j_gene: TRBJ1-2
abundance: few
v_gene: TRBV28

CDR3nt: TGTGCCAGCAGTTACTCGGGCGAGCAGTACTTC
CDR3aa: CASSYSGEQYF
d_gene: -
j_gene: TRBJ2-7
abundance: few
v_gene: TRBV6-5

CDR3nt: TGTGCCTGGAGTGTACAGGAGGGGGCCACCGGGGAGCTGTTTTTT
CDR3aa: CAWSVQEGATGELFF
d_gene: -
j_gene: TRBJ2-2
abundance: many
v_gene: TRBV30

CDR3nt: TGCAGTGCTCCTTCCGGGACTAGCGGGGTTCACGAGCAGTACTTC
CDR3aa: CSAPSGTSGVHEQYF
d_gene: TRBD2
j_gene: TRBJ2-7
abundance: many
v_gene: TRBV20-1

CDR3nt: TGTGCCAGCAGCGTACAGCCCTCCTACAATGAGCAGTTCTTC
CDR3aa: CASSVQPSYNEQFF
d_gene: -
j_gene: TRBJ2-1
abundance: few
v_gene: TRBV9

CDR3nt: TGTGCCAGCAGTTCCAACCGCAGGGGGTCCCACGAGCAGTACTTC
CDR3aa: CASSSNRRGSHEQYF
d_gene: TRBD1
j_gene: TRBJ2-7
abundance: many
v_gene: TRBV27

CDR3nt: TGCAGTGCTAGGATGGGACTATTAGCCAAAAACATTCAGTACTTC
CDR3aa: CSARMGLLAKNIQYF
d_gene: TRBD2
j_gene: TRBJ2-4
abundance: many
v_gene: TRBV20-1

CDR3nt: TGTGCCAGCAGCCAAGAAGGTCAGGGATTCGCCATGAACACTGAAGCTTTCTTT
CDR3aa: CASSQEGQGFAMNTEAFF
d_gene: -
j_gene: TRBJ1-1
abundance: -
v_gene: TRBV3-1

CDR3nt: TGTGCCAGCAGTTCAGTGGGGGAAGACTACGAGCAGTACTTC
CDR3aa: CASSSVGEDYEQYF
d_gene: -
j_gene: TRBJ2-7
abundance: few
v_gene: TRBV27

CDR3nt: TGTGCCAGCAGCTTTGGACAGGTGGGGTTGGCTTTCTTT
CDR3aa: CASSFGQVGLAFF
d_gene: TRBD1
j_gene: TRBJ1-1
abundance: few
v_gene: TRBV7-9

CDR3nt: TGTGCCAGCAGCCATCCGGACAGGGGAAAGCAAGGCTACACCTTC
CDR3aa: CASSHPDRGKQGYTF
d_gene: TRBD1
j_gene: TRBJ1-2
abundance: -
v_gene: TRBV3-1

CDR3nt: TGTGCCAGCAGTTTGGAGCGGGGGGGCCGCGATACGCAGTATTTT
CDR3aa: CASSLERGGRDTQYF
d_gene: TRBD2
j_gene: TRBJ2-3
abundance: -
v_gene: TRBV5-4

CDR3nt: TGTGCCAGCAGCGTGGGACTCCCGAAGAACGAGCAGTACTTC
CDR3aa: CASSVGLPKNEQYF
d_gene: -
j_gene: TRBJ2-7
abundance: many
v_gene: TRBV9

CDR3nt: TGTGCCAGCAGCTTAGGCGGGCCTGCGAACACCGGGGAGCTGTTTTTT
CDR3aa: CASSLGGPANTGELFF
d_gene: -
j_gene: TRBJ2-2
abundance: -
v_gene: TRBV7-9

CDR3nt: TGTGCCAGCTCACCCGGGGACACCTTCACAGATACGCAGTATTTT
CDR3aa: CASSPGDTFTDTQYF
d_gene: -
j_gene: TRBJ2-3
abundance: few
v_gene: TRBV18

CDR3nt: TGTGCCATCAGTGAGATTACACTTCCTTATTCACCCCTCCACTTT
CDR3aa: CAISEITLPYSPLHF
d_gene: -
j_gene: TRBJ1-6
abundance: few
v_gene: TRBV10-3

CDR3nt: TGTGCCAGCACCACAGGTCCCTACACTGAAGCTTTCTTT
CDR3aa: CASTTGPYTEAFF
d_gene: -
j_gene: TRBJ1-1
abundance: many
v_gene: TRBV6-5

CDR3nt: TGCAGCGTGGTTCGAGGGTTCTCGGGAATTACAGATACGCAGTATTTT
CDR3aa: CSVVRGFSGITDTQYF
d_gene: -
j_gene: TRBJ2-3
abundance: few
v_gene: TRBV29-1

CDR3nt: TGCAGCGTTCACCGGGGCGTGAACACTGAAGCTTTCTTT
CDR3aa: CSVHRGVNTEAFF
d_gene: -
j_gene: TRBJ1-1
abundance: few
v_gene: TRBV29-1

CDR3nt: TGTGCCAGCAGTGAAGGCAACTACGAGCAGTACTTC
CDR3aa: CASSEGNYEQYF
d_gene: -
j_gene: TRBJ2-7
abundance: -
v_gene: TRBV6-1

CDR3nt: TGCAGCGTTACTAGCGGCCAAGAGACCCAGTACTTC
CDR3aa: CSVTSGQETQYF
d_gene: TRBD2
j_gene: TRBJ2-5
abundance: few
v_gene: TRBV29-1

CDR3nt: TGTGCCAGCAGTGAAGGCTTGGGGGGCTCAGATACGCAGTATTTT
CDR3aa: CASSEGLGGSDTQYF
d_gene: -
j_gene: TRBJ2-3
abundance: -
v_gene: TRBV6-1

CDR3nt: TGTGCCAGCAGCCAAGAAGCGTCCTCGAACACTGAAGCTTTCTTT
CDR3aa: CASSQEASSNTEAFF
d_gene: -
j_gene: TRBJ1-1
abundance: many
v_gene: TRBV3-1

CDR3nt: TGTGCCAGCAGCCTACGCATTTACACCGGGGAGCTGTTTTTT
CDR3aa: CASSLRIYTGELFF
d_gene: -
j_gene: TRBJ2-2
abundance: many
v_gene: TRBV11-2

CDR3nt: TGCAGCGTTGATGCAGGGGGTAAAGTGTCAGATACGCAGTATTTT
CDR3aa: CSVDAGGKVSDTQYF
d_gene: TRBD1
j_gene: TRBJ2-3
abundance: -
v_gene: TRBV29-1

CDR3nt: TGCAGTGCTATGGGCAGGGCTTCCTACGAGCAGTACTTC
CDR3aa: CSAMGRASYEQYF
d_gene: -
j_gene: TRBJ2-7
abundance: few
v_gene: TRBV20-1

CDR3nt: TGTGCCAGCAGTTATGGGATCACTACTAGCGGGGAACCCTTAAGGCAGTTCTTC
CDR3aa: CASSYGITTSGEPLRQFF
d_gene: TRBD2
j_gene: TRBJ2-1
abundance: few
v_gene: TRBV6-5

CDR3nt: TGTGCAAGTCGCCCCAAAAGAGCCGTACGGACAGGGGCTGTGAGCTCCTACAATGAGCAGTTCTTC
CDR3aa: CASRPKRAVRTGAVSSYNEQFF
d_gene: -
j_gene: TRBJ2-1
abundance: few
v_gene: TRBV12-2

CDR3nt: TGTGCCAGTAGCTTGACAGGGGGCTCACCCCTCCACTTT
CDR3aa: CASSLTGGSPLHF
d_gene: TRBD1
j_gene: TRBJ1-6
abundance: -
v_gene: TRBV19

CDR3nt: TGTGCCAGTAGTATAGATTCCCTAGCGGGAGCGGGGGAGCAGTTCTTC
CDR3aa: CASSIDSLAGAGEQFF
d_gene: TRBD2
j_gene: TRBJ2-1
abundance: -
v_gene: TRBV19

CDR3nt: TGTGCCAGCAGTCCCGACAGGAGGAACACTGAAGCTTTCTTT
CDR3aa: CASSPDRRNTEAFF
d_gene: -
j_gene: TRBJ1-1
abundance: -
v_gene: TRBV6-6

CDR3nt: TGTGCCAGCAGCTTAGAAGGACAGGGCTACGAGCAGTACTTC
CDR3aa: CASSLEGQGYEQYF
d_gene: TRBD1
j_gene: TRBJ2-7
abundance: few
v_gene: TRBV11-2

CDR3nt: TGTGCCAGCAGGGGAGGGGGACTTAACAATGAGCAGTTCTTC
CDR3aa: CASRGGGLNNEQFF
d_gene: -
j_gene: TRBJ2-1
abundance: -
v_gene: TRBV2